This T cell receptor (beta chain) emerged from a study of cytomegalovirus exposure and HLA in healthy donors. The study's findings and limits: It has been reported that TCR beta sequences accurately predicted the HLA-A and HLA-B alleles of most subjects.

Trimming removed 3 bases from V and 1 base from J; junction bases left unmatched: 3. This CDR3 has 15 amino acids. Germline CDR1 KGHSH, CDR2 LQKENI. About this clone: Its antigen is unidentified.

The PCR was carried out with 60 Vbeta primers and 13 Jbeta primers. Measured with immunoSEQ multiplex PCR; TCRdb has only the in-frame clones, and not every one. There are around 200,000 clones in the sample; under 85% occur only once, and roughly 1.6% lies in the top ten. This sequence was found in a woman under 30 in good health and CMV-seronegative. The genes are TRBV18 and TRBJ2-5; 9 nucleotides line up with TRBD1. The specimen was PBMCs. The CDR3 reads CASSPTTGGQETQYF. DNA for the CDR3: TGTGCCAGCTCACCTACGACAGGGGGCCAAGAGACCCAGTACTTC. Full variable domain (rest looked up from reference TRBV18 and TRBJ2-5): NAGVMQNPRHLVRRRGQEARLRCSPMKGHSHVYWYRQLPEEGLKFMVYLQKENIIDESGMPKERFSAEFPKEGPSILRIQQVVRGDSAAYFCASSPTTGGQETQYFGPGTRLLVL.